Listed below are T cell receptor beta chains from one sample, sequenced in a study of OX40 agonist ivuxolimab in advanced cancers. Libraries were prepared by immunoSEQ multiplex PCR; TCRdb keeps only in-frame clonotypes and omits some of them. Of about 69,000 clones in the sample, more than 70% were seen once. Here the sequenced sample was CD4+ or CD8+ T cells sorted from blood, taken in a trial of the OX40 agonist ivuxolimab. The source of these receptors is an adult with an advanced solid tumor such as melanoma, head and neck, liver or kidney cancer. The CDR3 runs from the conserved cysteine through the conserved F or W. The order of the fields is J gene, V gene, CDR3 protein.

j_call: TRBJ1-4
v_call: TRBV15
cdr3_aa: CATSRDPRTARINEKLFF

j_call: TRBJ2-5
v_call: TRBV5-1
cdr3_aa: CASSLAASGSNYQETQYF

j_call: TRBJ1-1
v_call: TRBV28
cdr3_aa: CASSLGSRGRTFGAFF

j_call: TRBJ1-2
v_call: TRBV10-3
cdr3_aa: CAIRGRVEGYTF

j_call: TRBJ2-5
v_call: TRBV12-5
cdr3_aa: CASGLVRSGYQETQYF

j_call: TRBJ2-5
v_call: TRBV5-1
cdr3_aa: CASSSERETQYF

j_call: TRBJ2-6
v_call: TRBV27
cdr3_aa: CASSPQGAGANVLTF

j_call: TRBJ2-6
v_call: TRBV5-8
cdr3_aa: CASSLDRSSGANVLTF

j_call: TRBJ2-1
v_call: TRBV6-6
cdr3_aa: CASSASAKGGNEQFF

j_call: TRBJ2-3
v_call: TRBV5-4
cdr3_aa: CASSLDIRKFTDTQYF

j_call: TRBJ2-3
v_call: TRBV4-1
cdr3_aa: CASSTPGKGDTDTQYF

j_call: TRBJ2-5
v_call: TRBV7-8
cdr3_aa: CASSLGGLAGGPRETQYF

j_call: TRBJ2-1
v_call: TRBV2
cdr3_aa: CASSDSGIGGNEQFF

j_call: TRBJ1-1
v_call: TRBV7-3
cdr3_aa: CASGRGQNTEAFF

j_call: TRBJ1-5
v_call: TRBV5-1
cdr3_aa: CASSSGTDNQPQHF

j_call: TRBJ2-3
v_call: TRBV5-6
cdr3_aa: CASSLLQRATDTQYF

j_call: TRBJ2-4
v_call: TRBV2
cdr3_aa: CASKVGIKNIQYF

j_call: TRBJ2-1
v_call: TRBV2
cdr3_aa: CASSALGGPYNEQFF

j_call: TRBJ1-1
v_call: TRBV2
cdr3_aa: CAGGSFTEAFF

j_call: TRBJ2-3
v_call: TRBV2
cdr3_aa: CASSRTGGQSDTQYF

j_call: TRBJ2-2
v_call: TRBV6-1
cdr3_aa: CASSEVWTGDPFISPGELFF

j_call: TRBJ1-6
v_call: TRBV5-1
cdr3_aa: CASSLNDGQGENSPLHF

j_call: TRBJ2-1
v_call: TRBV27
cdr3_aa: CASSSTIAGGSYNEQFF

j_call: TRBJ2-3
v_call: TRBV2
cdr3_aa: CASSTTPDTQYF

j_call: TRBJ2-5
v_call: TRBV7-8
cdr3_aa: CASSLELGAGQETQYF

j_call: TRBJ2-2
v_call: TRBV21-1
cdr3_aa: CASSKVPAGGTGELFF

j_call: TRBJ1-2
v_call: TRBV5-4
cdr3_aa: CASSQQGRSGYTF

j_call: TRBJ1-3
v_call: TRBV7-9
cdr3_aa: CASSPPGQGSGNTIYF

j_call: TRBJ1-1
v_call: TRBV7-9
cdr3_aa: CASTTVGLNTEAFF

j_call: TRBJ1-2
v_call: TRBV11-2
cdr3_aa: CASSLKGAVGYTF

j_call: TRBJ1-2
v_call: TRBV10-1
cdr3_aa: CASLGDYYGYTF

j_call: TRBJ2-1
v_call: TRBV6-1
cdr3_aa: CASSEQGGNEQFF

j_call: TRBJ2-7
v_call: TRBV4-1
cdr3_aa: CASSRKGGPGQFSYEQYF

j_call: TRBJ2-5
v_call: TRBV18
cdr3_aa: CASSLDGQETQYF

j_call: TRBJ1-5
v_call: TRBV2
cdr3_aa: CASSDRGSNQPQHF

j_call: TRBJ2-7
v_call: TRBV30
cdr3_aa: CAWSVFLGFGGEGYEQYF

j_call: TRBJ1-2
v_call: TRBV11-2
cdr3_aa: CASSPTTLYGYTF

j_call: TRBJ2-7
v_call: TRBV30
cdr3_aa: CAWRLAGEGYEQYF

j_call: TRBJ1-2
v_call: TRBV9
cdr3_aa: CASSRRGGDGYTF

j_call: TRBJ2-7
v_call: TRBV28
cdr3_aa: CASSLWDKEQYF

j_call: TRBJ1-4
v_call: TRBV5-1
cdr3_aa: CASSSTTGTGGEWNEKLFF